This T cell receptor (beta chain) was profiled in a study of blood T cell repertoires in COVID-19. The table came from immunoSEQ multiplex PCR; TCRdb's copy has only in-frame clones and leaves some out. The repertoire holds about 270,000 clones, 85% to 90% seen once, with about 2.2% in the top ten. Germline loops: CDR1 SEHNR, CDR2 FQNEAQ (reference sequence). V gave up 5 bases and J gave up 4 bases; unmatched junction bases: 7. CDR3 length: 14 amino acids. Resolution of symptoms, clearance, or two negative PCRs was present in recovered Cohort 3 donors. On this clone itself: The same CDR3 arises from other DNA sequences in this sample as well.

The clonotype comes from a woman in her late teens or twenties who had recovered from COVID-19. The sample comprised PBMCs or T cells enriched from blood (not recorded which). V is TRBV7-9 and J is TRBJ2-5, with 7 bases that match TRBD2. In DNA, the CDR3 is TGTGCCAGCAGCCTCAGGGAGGGAGGAGAGACCCAGTACTTC. Its protein is CASSLREGGETQYF.